This is a list of T cell receptor beta chains from one sample in a study of patients and donors after allogeneic stem cell transplantation. Using its own MiXCR run on the RT-PCR reads, TCRdb lists one record per CDR3 protein. The data contain 400,000 to 450,000 distinct CDR3 sequences, 15% to 20% of them seen just once; the ten biggest clones take up around 6.8%. The sequencing input was blood, either unsorted or a sorted T cell fraction (not recorded which). The receptors were gathered from a human donor who was either an allogeneic HSCT recipient or a stem cell or donor lymphocyte infusion donor (not recorded which). It is not recorded whose cells these are; they may come from a transplant donor. The CDR3 runs from the conserved cysteine through the conserved F or W. Fields, in order: CDR3 protein, CDR3 DNA, D gene, J gene, clone size, V gene. The D gene is left open where the match is weak. Only part of the rows carry a size: once, few, many, or a class if the clone is expanded.

cdr3_aa: CASSEVAAGTVHEQFF
cdr3_nt: TGTGCCAGCAGTGAAGTAGCGGCTGGGACAGTCCATGAGCAGTTCTTC
d_call: .
j_call: TRBJ2-1
clone_size: few
v_call: TRBV6-1

cdr3_aa: CASSFGMVQNYGYTF
cdr3_nt: TGTGCCAGCAGCTTCGGGATGGTTCAAAACTATGGCTACACCTTC
d_call: .
j_call: TRBJ1-2
clone_size: many
v_call: TRBV5-6

cdr3_aa: CASSSDGGGLGSPLHF
cdr3_nt: TGTGCCAGCAGTTCCGATGGAGGGGGGCTGGGTTCACCCCTCCACTTT
d_call: .
j_call: TRBJ1-6
clone_size: few
v_call: TRBV6-5

cdr3_aa: CSASLGDTSYEQYF
cdr3_nt: TGCAGTGCTAGCTTAGGCGATACCTCCTACGAGCAGTACTTC
d_call: .
j_call: TRBJ2-7
clone_size: .
v_call: TRBV20-1

cdr3_aa: CASSLSGQGGSPLHF
cdr3_nt: TGCGCCAGCAGCTTGTCTGGACAGGGAGGATCACCCCTCCACTTT
d_call: TRBD1
j_call: TRBJ1-6
clone_size: few
v_call: TRBV5-1

cdr3_aa: CASRQKGQGSTGELFF
cdr3_nt: TGTGCCAGCAGACAAAAGGGACAGGGATCCACCGGGGAGCTGTTTTTT
d_call: TRBD1
j_call: TRBJ2-2
clone_size: few
v_call: TRBV14

cdr3_aa: CASSSYATGGKGTQYF
cdr3_nt: TGCGCCAGCAGCTCGTACGCAACAGGGGGCAAGGGGACCCAGTACTTC
d_call: TRBD1
j_call: TRBJ2-5
clone_size: .
v_call: TRBV5-1

cdr3_aa: CATSRVRGGGDTQYF
cdr3_nt: TGTGCCACCAGCAGAGTCCGCGGGGGGGGAGATACGCAGTATTTT
d_call: TRBD2
j_call: TRBJ2-3
clone_size: .
v_call: TRBV15

cdr3_aa: CAIRPGLNTEAFF
cdr3_nt: TGTGCCATCAGGCCGGGACTGAACACTGAAGCTTTCTTT
d_call: .
j_call: TRBJ1-1
clone_size: .
v_call: TRBV10-3

cdr3_aa: CASSLDVTGGGGYTF
cdr3_nt: TGCGCCAGCAGCTTGGACGTGACAGGGGGCGGTGGCTACACCTTC
d_call: TRBD1
j_call: TRBJ1-2
clone_size: few
v_call: TRBV5-1

cdr3_aa: CASKARETQYF
cdr3_nt: TGTGCCAGCAAGGCCCGGGAGACCCAGTACTTC
d_call: .
j_call: TRBJ2-5
clone_size: .
v_call: TRBV7-2

cdr3_aa: CATWDSMTDTQYF
cdr3_nt: TGTGCCACCTGGGACAGCATGACAGATACGCAGTATTTT
d_call: TRBD1
j_call: TRBJ2-3
clone_size: many
v_call: TRBV24-1

cdr3_aa: CASPRLAGETQYF
cdr3_nt: TGTGCCAGCCCGAGACTAGCCGGCGAGACCCAGTACTTC
d_call: TRBD2
j_call: TRBJ2-5
clone_size: few
v_call: TRBV6-4

cdr3_aa: CASSQDRLAHNEQYF
cdr3_nt: TGTGCCAGCAGCCAAGATCGCCTAGCGCATAACGAGCAGTACTTC
d_call: .
j_call: TRBJ2-7
clone_size: few
v_call: TRBV3-1

cdr3_aa: CASSSPTGGVNTIYF
cdr3_nt: TGTGCCAGCAGTTCCCCGACAGGGGGAGTTAACACCATATATTTT
d_call: TRBD1
j_call: TRBJ1-3
clone_size: .
v_call: TRBV28

cdr3_aa: CASSVRDRGQGELFF
cdr3_nt: TGTGCCAGCAGCGTTCGGGACAGGGGGCAGGGGGAGCTGTTTTTT
d_call: TRBD1
j_call: TRBJ2-2
clone_size: .
v_call: TRBV5-5

cdr3_aa: CAISSFGEKLFF
cdr3_nt: TGTGCCATCAGTTCTTTCGGTGAAAAACTGTTTTTT
d_call: .
j_call: TRBJ1-4
clone_size: many
v_call: TRBV10-3

cdr3_aa: CASSTLAGQGYYEQYF
cdr3_nt: TGTGCCAGTAGTACGCTCGCGGGACAGGGGTACTACGAGCAGTACTTC
d_call: TRBD1
j_call: TRBJ2-7
clone_size: few
v_call: TRBV19

cdr3_aa: CATSDLPGGGAGETQYF
cdr3_nt: TGTGCCACCAGTGATTTGCCCGGGGGGGGAGCTGGCGAGACCCAGTACTTC
d_call: TRBD2
j_call: TRBJ2-5
clone_size: few
v_call: TRBV24-1

cdr3_aa: CASSATGGAYYEQYF
cdr3_nt: TGTGCCAGCAGCGCAACAGGGGGCGCTTACTACGAGCAGTACTTC
d_call: TRBD1
j_call: TRBJ2-7
clone_size: few
v_call: TRBV7-9

cdr3_aa: CASSSRQGSNQPQHF
cdr3_nt: TGTGCCAGCAGCTCCCGACAGGGCAGCAATCAGCCCCAGCATTTT
d_call: TRBD1
j_call: TRBJ1-5
clone_size: many
v_call: TRBV12-3/TRBV12-4

cdr3_aa: CASSPSGGRDTGELFF
cdr3_nt: TGTGCCAGCAGCCCGAGCGGGGGTCGCGACACCGGGGAGCTGTTTTTT
d_call: TRBD2
j_call: TRBJ2-2
clone_size: few
v_call: TRBV4-2

cdr3_aa: CASSVQGDTNSPLHF
cdr3_nt: TGTGCCAGCAGTGTACAAGGTGACACTAATTCACCCCTCCACTTT
d_call: .
j_call: TRBJ1-6
clone_size: few
v_call: TRBV6-1

cdr3_aa: CASSVGGAGYNEQFF
cdr3_nt: TGTGCCAGCAGCGTCGGGGGGGCGGGCTACAATGAGCAGTTCTTC
d_call: TRBD2
j_call: TRBJ2-1
clone_size: .
v_call: TRBV9

cdr3_aa: CASSFRTGGSLDTEAFF
cdr3_nt: TGTGCCAGCAGCTTTAGGACAGGGGGGTCCCTGGACACTGAAGCTTTCTTT
d_call: TRBD1
j_call: TRBJ1-1
clone_size: .
v_call: TRBV5-5

cdr3_aa: CASSSADRAGNQPQHF
cdr3_nt: TGCGCCAGCAGTAGTGCTGACAGGGCCGGCAATCAGCCCCAGCATTTT
d_call: TRBD1
j_call: TRBJ1-5
clone_size: .
v_call: TRBV10-2

cdr3_aa: CASRKQFSTVQGEQYF
cdr3_nt: TGTGCCAGTAGAAAACAATTCTCGACAGTACAGGGCGAGCAGTACTTC
d_call: .
j_call: TRBJ2-7
clone_size: .
v_call: TRBV19

cdr3_aa: CAWSDRVYEQYF
cdr3_nt: TGTGCCTGGAGTGACAGGGTCTACGAGCAGTACTTC
d_call: .
j_call: TRBJ2-7
clone_size: .
v_call: TRBV30

cdr3_aa: CASNIRTSGYNEQFF
cdr3_nt: TGTGCCAGCAACATTCGGACTAGCGGGTACAATGAGCAGTTCTTC
d_call: TRBD2
j_call: TRBJ2-1
clone_size: .
v_call: TRBV6-1

cdr3_aa: CASSIRGPNTEAFF
cdr3_nt: TGTGCCAGCAGCATTAGGGGCCCAAACACTGAAGCTTTCTTT
d_call: .
j_call: TRBJ1-1
clone_size: many
v_call: TRBV12-3/TRBV12-4

cdr3_aa: CASSRLGSNNEQFF
cdr3_nt: TGTGCCAGCAGCCGACTAGGATCTAACAATGAGCAGTTCTTC
d_call: .
j_call: TRBJ2-1
clone_size: few
v_call: TRBV9

cdr3_aa: CASSYTPGHGNTIYF
cdr3_nt: TGTGCCAGCAGCTACACCCCGGGACACGGAAACACCATATATTTT
d_call: .
j_call: TRBJ1-3
clone_size: .
v_call: TRBV6-2/TRBV6-3

cdr3_aa: CASRGTGDNSPLHF
cdr3_nt: TGCGCCAGCAGGGGGACAGGGGACAATTCACCCCTCCACTTT
d_call: TRBD1
j_call: TRBJ1-6
clone_size: .
v_call: TRBV5-1

cdr3_aa: CASSGGQYYGYTF
cdr3_nt: TGTGCCAGCAGCGGCGGACAGTACTATGGCTACACCTTC
d_call: .
j_call: TRBJ1-2
clone_size: .
v_call: TRBV5-6

cdr3_aa: CASKVTQYF
cdr3_nt: TGTGCCAGCAAGGTGACCCAGTACTTC
d_call: .
j_call: TRBJ2-5
clone_size: once
v_call: TRBV27

cdr3_aa: CTTPRSGRNTGELFF
cdr3_nt: TGTACCACCCCCCGTAGCGGGAGGAACACCGGGGAGCTGTTTTTT
d_call: TRBD2
j_call: TRBJ2-2
clone_size: few
v_call: TRBV24-1

cdr3_aa: CASSYGTGAGAAHEQYF
cdr3_nt: TGTGCCAGCAGTTACGGGACCGGAGCGGGAGCGGCCCACGAGCAGTACTTC
d_call: TRBD2
j_call: TRBJ2-7
clone_size: .
v_call: TRBV6-5

cdr3_aa: CASSQFATYEQYF
cdr3_nt: TGTGCCAGCAGCCAATTCGCCACCTACGAGCAGTACTTC
d_call: .
j_call: TRBJ2-7
clone_size: .
v_call: TRBV3-1

cdr3_aa: CASSPRGGTDIYNEQFF
cdr3_nt: TGTGCCAGCTCACCACGGGGGGGGACAGACATATACAATGAGCAGTTCTTC
d_call: .
j_call: TRBJ2-1
clone_size: .
v_call: TRBV18

cdr3_aa: CSASGTSGRLGYEQYF
cdr3_nt: TGCAGTGCTAGTGGAACTAGCGGGAGACTGGGCTACGAGCAGTACTTC
d_call: TRBD2
j_call: TRBJ2-7
clone_size: once
v_call: TRBV20-1

cdr3_aa: CSAIGTGRNYGYTF
cdr3_nt: TGCAGTGCTATCGGGACAGGTAGAAACTATGGCTACACCTTC
d_call: TRBD1
j_call: TRBJ1-2
clone_size: .
v_call: TRBV20-1

cdr3_aa: CASSGHSSYNEQFF
cdr3_nt: TGTGCCAGCAGTGGTCATAGCTCCTACAATGAGCAGTTCTTC
d_call: .
j_call: TRBJ2-1
clone_size: .
v_call: TRBV6-1

cdr3_aa: CASSFGTLGQYF
cdr3_nt: TGTGCCAGCAGTTTTGGCACCCTGGGGCAGTACTTC
d_call: .
j_call: TRBJ2-7
clone_size: .
v_call: TRBV12-3/TRBV12-4